This T cell receptor beta chain was recovered during a study of T cells in Graves' hyperthyroidism and ophthalmopathy. Amplification of TCR beta CDR3 regions used RNA as the template. Carried out on the TCR CDR3, a first-round RT-PCR used the HTBI primer set. TCRdb independently ran MiXCR on the multiplex PCR reads; one entry per CDR3 protein. The profile shows hundreds of thousands of distinct CDR3 sequences, 15% to 20% of them singletons. V shed 3 bases and J shed 0 bases, with 13 bases lying between them. This CDR3 has 16 residues. Germline CDR1 and CDR2: SNHLY and FYNNEI. Among the patients, aged 18 to 65, hyperthyroidism was newly diagnosed and had lasted under 2 months. Orbital computed tomography, thyroid ultrasound, serum thyroxine and TRAb, and clinical symptoms together informed the diagnoses. Many counts were recorded for this clonotype.

This chain connects TRBV2 to TRBJ2-3; the D is unclear. This receptor was obtained from a young woman with Graves' hyperthyroidism. The sample comprised blood. CDR3 DNA: TGTGCCAGCAGTGAGAATCCGGTTACTAGCACAGATACGCAGTATTTT. It encodes CASSENPVTSTDTQYF.